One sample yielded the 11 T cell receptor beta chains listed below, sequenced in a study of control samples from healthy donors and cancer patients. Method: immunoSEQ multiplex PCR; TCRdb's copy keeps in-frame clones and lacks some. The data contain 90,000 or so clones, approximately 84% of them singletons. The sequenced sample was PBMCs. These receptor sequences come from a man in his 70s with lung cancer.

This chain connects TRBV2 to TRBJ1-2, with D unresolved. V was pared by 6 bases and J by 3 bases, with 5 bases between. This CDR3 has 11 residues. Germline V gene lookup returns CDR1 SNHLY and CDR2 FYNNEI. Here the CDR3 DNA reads TGTGCCAGCAGGCGGGACTATGGCTACACCTTC. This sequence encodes CASRRDYGYTF.

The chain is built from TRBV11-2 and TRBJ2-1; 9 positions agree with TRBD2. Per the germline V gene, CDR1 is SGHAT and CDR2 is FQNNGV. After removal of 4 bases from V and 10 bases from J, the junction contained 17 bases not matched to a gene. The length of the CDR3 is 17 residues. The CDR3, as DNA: TGTGCCAGCAGCTCCCTGACGGGGCGGGGGGGCTTTCGGGAGCAGTTCTTC. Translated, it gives CASSSLTGRGGFREQFF.

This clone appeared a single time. CDR3 loop: CASSRILGTGELFF. DNA of the CDR3: TGTGCCAGCAGTAGAATACTAGGAACCGGGGAGCTGTTTTTT. V is TRBV6-5 and J is TRBJ2-2; the D gene is possibly TRBD2 (5 bases). The V end was cut by 5 bases, the J end by 5 bases, with 12 bases between. CDR1 and CDR2 (germline): MNHEY, SVGAGI. The CDR3 totals 14 residues.

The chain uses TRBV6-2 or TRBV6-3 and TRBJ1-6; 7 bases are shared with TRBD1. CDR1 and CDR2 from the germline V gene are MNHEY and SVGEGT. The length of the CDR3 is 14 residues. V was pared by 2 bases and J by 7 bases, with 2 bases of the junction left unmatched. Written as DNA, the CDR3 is TGTGCCAGCAGTTACGGACAGGAGAATTCACCCCTCCACTTT. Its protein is CASSYGQENSPLHF.

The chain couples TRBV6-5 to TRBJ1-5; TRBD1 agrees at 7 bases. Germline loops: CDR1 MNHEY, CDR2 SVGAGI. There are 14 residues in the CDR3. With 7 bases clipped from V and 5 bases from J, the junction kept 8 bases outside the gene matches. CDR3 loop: CASKRQGLYQPQHF. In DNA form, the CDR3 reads TGTGCCAGCAAAAGACAGGGTCTCTATCAGCCCCAGCATTTT.

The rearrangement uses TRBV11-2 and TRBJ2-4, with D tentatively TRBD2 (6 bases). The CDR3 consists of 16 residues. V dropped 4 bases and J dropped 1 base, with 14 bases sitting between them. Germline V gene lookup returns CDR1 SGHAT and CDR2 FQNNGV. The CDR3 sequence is CASSSSPAGAKNIQYF. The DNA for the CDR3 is TGTGCCAGCAGCTCCAGTCCGGCGGGGGCCAAAAACATTCAGTACTTC.

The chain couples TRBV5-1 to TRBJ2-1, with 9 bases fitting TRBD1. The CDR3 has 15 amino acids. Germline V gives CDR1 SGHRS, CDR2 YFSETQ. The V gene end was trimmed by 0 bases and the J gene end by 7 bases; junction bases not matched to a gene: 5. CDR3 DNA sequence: TGCGCCAGCAGCTTGGCCGTGACAGGGGGTAATGAGCAGTTCTTC. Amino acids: CASSLAVTGGNEQFF.

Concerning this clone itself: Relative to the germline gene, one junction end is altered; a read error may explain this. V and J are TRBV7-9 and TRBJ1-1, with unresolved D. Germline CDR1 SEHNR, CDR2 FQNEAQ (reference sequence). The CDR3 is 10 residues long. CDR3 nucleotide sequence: TGTGCCAGCAGCTTAGTTGAAACTTTCTTT. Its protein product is CASSLVETFF.

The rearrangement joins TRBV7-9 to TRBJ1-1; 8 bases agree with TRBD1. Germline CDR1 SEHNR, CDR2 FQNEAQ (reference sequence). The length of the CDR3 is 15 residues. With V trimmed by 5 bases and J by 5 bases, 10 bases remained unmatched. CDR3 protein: CASSLTTGAGTEAFF. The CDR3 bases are TGTGCCAGCAGCCTGACGACAGGGGCTGGGACTGAAGCTTTCTTT. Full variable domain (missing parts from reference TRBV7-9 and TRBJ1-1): DTGVSQNPRHKITKRGQNVTFRCDPISEHNRLYWYRQTLGQGPEFLTYFQNEAQLEKSRLLSDRFSAERPKGSFSTLEIQRTEQGDSAMYLCASSLTTGAGTEAFFGQGTRLTVV.

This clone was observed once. As DNA, the CDR3 is TGTGCCAGCTCACCACTCCCTTTGGGCGACGGGGACGAAGTTTTAGCTAACTATGGCTACACCTTC. The encoded protein is CASSPLPLGDGDEVLANYGYTF. This chain uses TRBV18 with TRBJ1-2, with a possible D match to TRBD1 (5 bases). V was shortened by 1 base and J by 0 bases, with 30 bases between the two germline ends. This CDR3 is built from 22 residues. The germline V gene encodes CDR1 KGHSH and CDR2 LQKENI.

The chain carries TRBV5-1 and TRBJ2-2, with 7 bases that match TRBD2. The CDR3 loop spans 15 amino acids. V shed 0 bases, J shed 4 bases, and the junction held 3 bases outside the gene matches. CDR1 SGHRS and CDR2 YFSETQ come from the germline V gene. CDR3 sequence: CASSLASGSTGELFF. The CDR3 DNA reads TGCGCCAGCAGCTTGGCTAGCGGTTCCACCGGGGAGCTGTTTTTT.